These T cell receptor beta chains were read from a single sample in a study of human T cells and chemical hapten exposure. TCRdb re-analysed the RACE reads in MiXCR, keeping a single row per CDR3 protein. The data contain more than 300,000 distinct CDR3 sequences, approximately 5% of them singletons. The specimen was whole blood, collected in connection with sensitization to the hapten diphenylcyclopropenone (DPC). The receptors shown here come from a woman in her forties or fifties with alopecia areata. Some clones in this sample may be carry-over from other donors' samples. Both conserved end residues are part of each CDR3. D genes are given only for firm matches. Clone size is shown for a subset of rows, as once, few, many or a class of expanded clone.

v_call: TRBV12-3/TRBV12-4
j_call: TRBJ2-3
clone_size: NA
d_call: NA
cdr3_nt: TGTGCCAGCAGTTTAAGCTCTCCCGGGTCGAATACGCAGTATTTT
cdr3_aa: CASSLSSPGSNTQYF

v_call: TRBV2
j_call: TRBJ1-1
clone_size: many
d_call: NA
cdr3_nt: TGTGCCAGCAGTCCCTCGGGCTTCATGAACACTGAAGCTTTCTTT
cdr3_aa: CASSPSGFMNTEAFF

v_call: TRBV9
j_call: TRBJ2-3
clone_size: many
d_call: NA
cdr3_nt: TGTGCCAGCAGCGCAGGACAAACTAGCACAGATACGCAGTATTTT
cdr3_aa: CASSAGQTSTDTQYF

v_call: TRBV15
j_call: TRBJ2-7
clone_size: NA
d_call: TRBD1
cdr3_nt: TGTGCCACCAGCGCATCAGACAGGGGGCAAATTGGGCAGTACTTC
cdr3_aa: CATSASDRGQIGQYF

v_call: TRBV12-3/TRBV12-4
j_call: TRBJ2-3
clone_size: many
d_call: NA
cdr3_nt: TGTGCCAGCAGTTTACGCCAGCGACTAAGCACAGATACGCAGTATTTT
cdr3_aa: CASSLRQRLSTDTQYF

v_call: TRBV6-2/TRBV6-3
j_call: TRBJ2-2
clone_size: many
d_call: NA
cdr3_nt: TGTGCCAGCAGTTACAGCATGAGAGAGCTGTTTTTT
cdr3_aa: CASSYSMRELFF

v_call: TRBV29-1
j_call: TRBJ1-4
clone_size: few
d_call: TRBD1
cdr3_nt: TGCAGCGGACGGACAGGGGTGGGAGAAAAACTGTTTTTT
cdr3_aa: CSGRTGVGEKLFF

v_call: TRBV18
j_call: TRBJ2-1
clone_size: many
d_call: NA
cdr3_nt: TGTGCCAGCTCACCCTCCCTCCGAGGGGGGTTATACAATGAGCAGTTCTTC
cdr3_aa: CASSPSLRGGLYNEQFF

v_call: TRBV12-3/TRBV12-4
j_call: TRBJ1-5
clone_size: many
d_call: TRBD1
cdr3_nt: TGTGCCAGCAGCTTGGGACAGGGTGGCCAGCCCCAGCATTTT
cdr3_aa: CASSLGQGGQPQHF

v_call: TRBV5-6
j_call: TRBJ1-1
clone_size: NA
d_call: NA
cdr3_nt: TGTGCCAGCCACGCATCACAGGGCCTTGAAGCTTTCTTT
cdr3_aa: CASHASQGLEAFF

v_call: TRBV7-9
j_call: TRBJ2-7
clone_size: few
d_call: NA
cdr3_nt: TGTGCCAGCAGCGCCCGGGTTTTTCCCTACGAGCAGTACTTC
cdr3_aa: CASSARVFPYEQYF

v_call: TRBV9
j_call: TRBJ2-7
clone_size: few
d_call: NA
cdr3_nt: TGTGCCAGCAGCGTAACCAGATTTTCCTACGAGCAGTACTTC
cdr3_aa: CASSVTRFSYEQYF

v_call: TRBV28
j_call: TRBJ2-2
clone_size: few
d_call: TRBD1
cdr3_nt: TGTGCCAGCAGACCCGGGACAGAGAACACCGGGGAGCTGTTTTTT
cdr3_aa: CASRPGTENTGELFF

v_call: TRBV27
j_call: TRBJ2-7
clone_size: NA
d_call: NA
cdr3_nt: TGTGCCAGCAAAAAGAGGGACACCGCCTACGAGCAGTACTTC
cdr3_aa: CASKKRDTAYEQYF

v_call: TRBV7-2
j_call: TRBJ2-5
clone_size: few
d_call: NA
cdr3_nt: TGTGCCAGCAGCCCCCCCGGGGGAAGGGGAGAGACCCAGTACTTC
cdr3_aa: CASSPPGGRGETQYF

v_call: TRBV20-1
j_call: TRBJ2-2
clone_size: many
d_call: TRBD2
cdr3_nt: TGCAGTGCCCCTAGCGGGGGGGCCCTCAGCGGGGAGCTGTTTTTT
cdr3_aa: CSAPSGGALSGELFF

v_call: TRBV18
j_call: TRBJ2-2
clone_size: NA
d_call: NA
cdr3_nt: TGTGCCAGCTCACAGGGGATCACCGGGGAGCTGTTTTTT
cdr3_aa: CASSQGITGELFF

v_call: TRBV29-1
j_call: TRBJ1-2
clone_size: many
d_call: TRBD1
cdr3_nt: TGCAGCGTTGAGGGACAGGGGGCCCGCTATGGCTACACCTTC
cdr3_aa: CSVEGQGARYGYTF